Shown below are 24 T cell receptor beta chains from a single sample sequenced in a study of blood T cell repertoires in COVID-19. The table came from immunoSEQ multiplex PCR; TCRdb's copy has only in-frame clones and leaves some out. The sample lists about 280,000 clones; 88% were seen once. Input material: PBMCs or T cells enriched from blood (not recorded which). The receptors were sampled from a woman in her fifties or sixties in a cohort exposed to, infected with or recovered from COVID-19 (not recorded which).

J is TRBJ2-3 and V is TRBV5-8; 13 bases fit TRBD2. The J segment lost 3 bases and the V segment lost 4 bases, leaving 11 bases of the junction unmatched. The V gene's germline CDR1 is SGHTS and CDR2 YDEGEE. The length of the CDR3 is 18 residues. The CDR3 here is CASSRTSGSTVGTDTQYF. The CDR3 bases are TGTGCCAGCAGCCGGACTAGCGGGAGTACTGTTGGAACAGATACGCAGTATTTT.

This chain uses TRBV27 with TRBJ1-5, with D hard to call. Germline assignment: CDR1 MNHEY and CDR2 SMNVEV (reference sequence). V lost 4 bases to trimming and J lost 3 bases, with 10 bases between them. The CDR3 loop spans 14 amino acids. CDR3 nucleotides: TGTGCCAGCAGTTCACACAGAAACAATCAGCCCCAGCATTTT. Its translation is CASSSHRNNQPQHF.

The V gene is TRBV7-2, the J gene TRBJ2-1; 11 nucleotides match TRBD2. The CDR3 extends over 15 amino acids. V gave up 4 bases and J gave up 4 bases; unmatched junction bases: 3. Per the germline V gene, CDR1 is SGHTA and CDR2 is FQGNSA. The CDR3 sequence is CASSSGLAAYNEQFF. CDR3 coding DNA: TGTGCCAGCAGCTCGGGACTAGCGGCTTACAATGAGCAGTTCTTC.

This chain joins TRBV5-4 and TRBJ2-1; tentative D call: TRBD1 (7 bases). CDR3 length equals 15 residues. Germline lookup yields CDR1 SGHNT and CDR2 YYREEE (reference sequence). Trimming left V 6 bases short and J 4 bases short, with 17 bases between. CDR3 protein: CASTTGRGGYNEQFF. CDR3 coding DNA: TGTGCCAGCACGACAGGGAGAGGAGGGTACAATGAGCAGTTCTTC.

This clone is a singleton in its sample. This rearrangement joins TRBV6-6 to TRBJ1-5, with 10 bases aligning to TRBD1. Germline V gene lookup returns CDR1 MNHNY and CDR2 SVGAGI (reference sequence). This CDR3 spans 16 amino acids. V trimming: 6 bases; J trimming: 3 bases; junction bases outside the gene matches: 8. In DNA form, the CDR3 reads TGTGCCAGCAGCCACCCGACAGGGGGCCTCAATCAGCCCCAGCATTTT. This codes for CASSHPTGGLNQPQHF.

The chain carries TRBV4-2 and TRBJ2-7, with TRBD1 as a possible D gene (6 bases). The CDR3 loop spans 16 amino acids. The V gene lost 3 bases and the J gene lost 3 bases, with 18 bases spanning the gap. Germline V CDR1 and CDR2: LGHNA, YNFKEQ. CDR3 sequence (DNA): TGTGCCAGCAGCCACTCTTTACAGGGACCCCTCTACGAGCAGTACTTC. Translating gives CASSHSLQGPLYEQYF.

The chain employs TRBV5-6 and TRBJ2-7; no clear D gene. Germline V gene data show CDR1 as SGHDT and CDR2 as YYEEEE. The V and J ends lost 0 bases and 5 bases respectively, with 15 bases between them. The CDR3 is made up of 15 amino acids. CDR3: CASSLVEVTPNEQYF. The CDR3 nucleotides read TGTGCCAGCAGCTTGGTTGAGGTTACCCCCAACGAGCAGTACTTC. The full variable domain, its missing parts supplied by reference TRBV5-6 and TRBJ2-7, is DAGVTQSPTHLIKTRGQQVTLRCSPKSGHDTVSWYQQALGQGPQFIFQYYEEEERQRGNFPDRFSGHQFPNYSSELNVNALLLGDSALYLCASSLVEVTPNEQYFGPGTRLTVT.

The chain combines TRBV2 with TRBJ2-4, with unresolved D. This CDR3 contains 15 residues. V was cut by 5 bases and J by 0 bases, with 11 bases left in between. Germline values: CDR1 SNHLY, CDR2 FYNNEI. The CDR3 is CASSQTLLAKNIQYF. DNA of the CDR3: TGTGCCAGCAGTCAGACTCTATTAGCCAAAAACATTCAGTACTTC.

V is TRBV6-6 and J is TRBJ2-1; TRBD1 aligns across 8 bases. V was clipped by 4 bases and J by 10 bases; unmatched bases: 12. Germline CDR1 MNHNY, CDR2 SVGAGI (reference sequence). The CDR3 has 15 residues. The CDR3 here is CASSSPALGQGEQFF. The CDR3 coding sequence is TGTGCCAGCAGTTCTCCCGCCCTCGGACAGGGCGAGCAGTTCTTC.

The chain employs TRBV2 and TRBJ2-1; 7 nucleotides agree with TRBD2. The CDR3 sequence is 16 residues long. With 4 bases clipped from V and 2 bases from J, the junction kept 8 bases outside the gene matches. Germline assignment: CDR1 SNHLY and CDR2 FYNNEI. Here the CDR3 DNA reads TGTGCCAGCAGTGCCCTTGGGGAGGGACCCTACAATGAGCAGTTCTTC. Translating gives CASSALGEGPYNEQFF.

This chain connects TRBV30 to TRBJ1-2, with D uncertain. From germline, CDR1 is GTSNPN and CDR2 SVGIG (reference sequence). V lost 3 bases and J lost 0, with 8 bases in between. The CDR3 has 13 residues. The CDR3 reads CAWSDRSNYGYTF. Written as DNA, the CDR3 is TGTGCCTGGAGCGATCGGTCTAACTATGGCTACACCTTC.

The CDR3 bases are TGTGCCAGCAGCTCCCAGGGCATGGCGGCTTTCTTT. It translates to CASSSQGMAAFF. This chain joins TRBV13 and TRBJ1-1; perhaps TRBD1 as D (5 bases). V lost 4 bases, J lost 11 bases, and 14 bases lay in between. This CDR3 has 12 residues. Germline V gene sequence: CDR1 PRHDT, CDR2 FYEKMQ (reference sequence).

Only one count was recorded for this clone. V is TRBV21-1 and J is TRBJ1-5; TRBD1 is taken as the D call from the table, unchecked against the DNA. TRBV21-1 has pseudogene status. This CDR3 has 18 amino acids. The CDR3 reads CASNPDRVRVVGNQPQHF. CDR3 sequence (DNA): TGTGCCAGCAACCCCGACAGGGTTAGGGTTGTAGGCAATCAGCCCCAGCATTTT.

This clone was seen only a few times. The CDR3 DNA sequence: TGTGCCACCAGTGAGGACAGGGGGTTCCATACGGGAGATGAGCAGTTCTTC. This codes for CATSEDRGFHTGDEQFF. The J gene is TRBJ2-1, the V gene TRBV24-1; 10 bases agree with TRBD1. The CDR3 has 17 amino acids. Per the germline V gene, CDR1 is KGHDR and CDR2 is SFDVKD. V trimming: 4 bases; J trimming: 8 bases; junction bases outside the gene matches: 13.

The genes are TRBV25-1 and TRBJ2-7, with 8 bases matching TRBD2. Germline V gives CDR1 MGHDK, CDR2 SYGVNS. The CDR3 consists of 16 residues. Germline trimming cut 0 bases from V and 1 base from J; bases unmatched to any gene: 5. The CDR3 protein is CASSEYNSGKSYEQYF. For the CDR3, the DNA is TGTGCCAGCAGTGAATATAATAGCGGGAAGTCCTACGAGCAGTACTTC.

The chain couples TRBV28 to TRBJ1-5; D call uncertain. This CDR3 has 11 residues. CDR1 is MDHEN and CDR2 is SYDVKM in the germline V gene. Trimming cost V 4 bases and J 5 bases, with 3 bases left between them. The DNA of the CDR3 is TGTGCCAGCAGTTCATATCAGCCCCAGCATTTT. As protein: CASSSYQPQHF. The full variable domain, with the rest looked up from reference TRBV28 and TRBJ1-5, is DVKVTQSSRYLVKRTGEKVFLECVQDMDHENMFWYRQDPGLGLRLIYFSYDVKMKEKGDIPEGYSVSREKKERFSLILESASTNQTSMYLCASSSYQPQHFGDGTRLSIL.

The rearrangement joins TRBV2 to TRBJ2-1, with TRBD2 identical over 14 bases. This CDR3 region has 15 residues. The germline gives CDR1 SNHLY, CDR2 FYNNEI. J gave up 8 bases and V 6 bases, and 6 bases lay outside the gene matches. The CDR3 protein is CASRKGLAGEDEQFF. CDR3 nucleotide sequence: TGTGCCAGCAGGAAGGGACTAGCGGGAGAGGATGAGCAGTTCTTC.

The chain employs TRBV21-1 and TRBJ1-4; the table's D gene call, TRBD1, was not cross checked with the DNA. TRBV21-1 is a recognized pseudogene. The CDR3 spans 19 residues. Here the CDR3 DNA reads TGTGCCAGCAGCAAAGCTTTGGACAGGGGGCTTGTTACTAATGAAAAACTGTTTTTT. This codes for CASSKALDRGLVTNEKLFF.

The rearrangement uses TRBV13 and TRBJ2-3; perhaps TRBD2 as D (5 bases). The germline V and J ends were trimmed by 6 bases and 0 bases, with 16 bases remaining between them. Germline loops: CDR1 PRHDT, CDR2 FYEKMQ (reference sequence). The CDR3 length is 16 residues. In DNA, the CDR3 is TGTGCCAGCAGTTCCTCTACCGGCGGGAGCACAGATACGCAGTATTTT. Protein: CASSSSTGGSTDTQYF.

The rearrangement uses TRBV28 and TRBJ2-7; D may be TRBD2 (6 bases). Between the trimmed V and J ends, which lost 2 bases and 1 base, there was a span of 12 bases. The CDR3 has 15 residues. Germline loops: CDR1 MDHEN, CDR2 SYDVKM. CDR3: CASSLRRGVSYEQYF. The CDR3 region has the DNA TGTGCCAGCAGTTTAAGGCGGGGCGTATCCTACGAGCAGTACTTC.

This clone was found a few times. Here the CDR3 reads CASRWTGGTEAFF. The DNA for the CDR3 is TGTGCCAGCAGATGGACAGGGGGCACTGAAGCTTTCTTT. This sequence joins TRBV6-5 and TRBJ1-1; 10 nucleotides agree with TRBD1. CDR1 is MNHEY and CDR2 is SVGAGI in the germline V gene. The CDR3 extends over 13 amino acids. The junction had 2 bases not matched to a gene; V was cut back by 6 bases and J by 4 bases.

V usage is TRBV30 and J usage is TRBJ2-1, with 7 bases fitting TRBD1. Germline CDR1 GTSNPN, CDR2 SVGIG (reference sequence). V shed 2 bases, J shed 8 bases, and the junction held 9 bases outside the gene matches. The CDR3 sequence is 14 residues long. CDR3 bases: TGTGCCTGGAGTCTGGCAGGGGGTACGGATGAGCAGTTCTTC. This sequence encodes CAWSLAGGTDEQFF.

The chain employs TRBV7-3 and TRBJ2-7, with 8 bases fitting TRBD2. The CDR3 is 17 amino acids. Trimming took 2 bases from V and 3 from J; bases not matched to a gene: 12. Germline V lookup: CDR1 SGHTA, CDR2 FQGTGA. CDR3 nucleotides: TGTGCCAGCAGCTTAGGGGGGTTCGGTAGCGGGATCTACGAGCAGTACTTC. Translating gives CASSLGGFGSGIYEQYF. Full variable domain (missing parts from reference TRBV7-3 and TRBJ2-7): GAGVSQTPSNKVTEKGKYVELRCDPISGHTALYWYRQSLGQGPEFLIYFQGTGAADDSGLPNDRFFAVRPEGSVSTLKIQRTERGDSAVYLCASSLGGFGSGIYEQYFGPGTRLTVT.

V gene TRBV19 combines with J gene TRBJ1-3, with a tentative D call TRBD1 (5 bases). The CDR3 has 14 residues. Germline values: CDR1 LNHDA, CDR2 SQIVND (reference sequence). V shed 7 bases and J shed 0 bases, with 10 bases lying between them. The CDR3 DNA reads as TGTGCCAGTAACTTGCAGGGCTCTGGAAACACCATATATTTT. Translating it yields CASNLQGSGNTIYF.